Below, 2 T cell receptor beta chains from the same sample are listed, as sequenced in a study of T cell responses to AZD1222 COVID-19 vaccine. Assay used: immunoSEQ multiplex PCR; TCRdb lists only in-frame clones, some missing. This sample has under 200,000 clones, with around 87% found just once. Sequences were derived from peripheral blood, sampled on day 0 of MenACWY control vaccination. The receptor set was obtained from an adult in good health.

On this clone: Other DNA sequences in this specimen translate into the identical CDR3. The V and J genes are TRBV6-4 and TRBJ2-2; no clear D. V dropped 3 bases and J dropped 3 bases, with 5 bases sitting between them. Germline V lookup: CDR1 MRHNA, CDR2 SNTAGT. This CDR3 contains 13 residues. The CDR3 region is CASSEADTGELFF. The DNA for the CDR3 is TGTGCCAGCAGTGAGGCAGACACCGGGGAGCTGTTTTTT.

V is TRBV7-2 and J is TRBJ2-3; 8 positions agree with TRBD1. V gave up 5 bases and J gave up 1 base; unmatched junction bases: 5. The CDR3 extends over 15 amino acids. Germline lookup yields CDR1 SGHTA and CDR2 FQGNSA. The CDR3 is CASSPGQGGTDTQYF. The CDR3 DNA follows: TGTGCCAGCAGCCCAGGACAGGGAGGCACAGATACGCAGTATTTT.